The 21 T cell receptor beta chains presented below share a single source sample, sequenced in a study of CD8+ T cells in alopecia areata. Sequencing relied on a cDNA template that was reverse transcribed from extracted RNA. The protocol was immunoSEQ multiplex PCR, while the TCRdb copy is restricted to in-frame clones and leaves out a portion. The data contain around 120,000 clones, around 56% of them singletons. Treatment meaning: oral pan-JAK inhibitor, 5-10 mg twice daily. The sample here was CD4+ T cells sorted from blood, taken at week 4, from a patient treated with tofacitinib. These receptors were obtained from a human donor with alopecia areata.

The CDR3 protein is CASSPTGLAMWLEQFF. The CDR3 region has the DNA TGTGCCAGCAGTCCTACGGGACTAGCAATGTGGCTTGAGCAGTTCTTC. The rearrangement links TRBV27 to TRBJ2-1; 9 nucleotides match TRBD2. This CDR3 has 16 residues. CDR1 is MNHEY, CDR2 SMNVEV, per germline (reference sequence). The J segment lost 9 bases and the V segment lost 5 bases, leaving 14 bases of the junction unmatched.

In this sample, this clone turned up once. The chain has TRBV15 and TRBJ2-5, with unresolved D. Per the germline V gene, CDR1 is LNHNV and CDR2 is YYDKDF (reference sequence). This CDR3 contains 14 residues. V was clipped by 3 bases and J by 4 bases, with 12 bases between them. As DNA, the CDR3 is TGTGCCACCAGCAGGGGCCTTGGGCGAGAGACCCAGTACTTC. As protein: CATSRGLGRETQYF.

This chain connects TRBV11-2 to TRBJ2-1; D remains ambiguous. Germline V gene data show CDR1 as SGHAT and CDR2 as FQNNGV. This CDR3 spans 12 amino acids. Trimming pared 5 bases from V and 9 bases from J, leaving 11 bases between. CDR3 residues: CASSHNIGEQFF. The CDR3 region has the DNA TGTGCCAGCAGCCACAACATCGGTGAGCAGTTCTTC.

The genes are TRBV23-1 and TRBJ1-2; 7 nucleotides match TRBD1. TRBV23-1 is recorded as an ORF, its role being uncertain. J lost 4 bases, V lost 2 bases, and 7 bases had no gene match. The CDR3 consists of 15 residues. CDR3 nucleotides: TGCGCCAGCAGTCAAAGAAGGGACAGCCCCTATGGCTACACCTTC. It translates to CASSQRRDSPYGYTF.

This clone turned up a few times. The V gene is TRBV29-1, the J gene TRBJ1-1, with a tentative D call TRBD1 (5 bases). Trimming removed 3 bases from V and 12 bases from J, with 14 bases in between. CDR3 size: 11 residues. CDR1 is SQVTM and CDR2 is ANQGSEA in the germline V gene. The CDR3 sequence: CSVDLEGTPFF. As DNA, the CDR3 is TGCAGCGTTGATCTGGAGGGGACCCCTTTCTTT.

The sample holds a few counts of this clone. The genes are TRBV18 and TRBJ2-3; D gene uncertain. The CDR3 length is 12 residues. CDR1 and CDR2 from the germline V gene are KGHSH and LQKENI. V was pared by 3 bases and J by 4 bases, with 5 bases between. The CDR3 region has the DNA TGTGCCAGCTCACCCTCAGCAGATACGCAGTATTTT. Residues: CASSPSADTQYF.

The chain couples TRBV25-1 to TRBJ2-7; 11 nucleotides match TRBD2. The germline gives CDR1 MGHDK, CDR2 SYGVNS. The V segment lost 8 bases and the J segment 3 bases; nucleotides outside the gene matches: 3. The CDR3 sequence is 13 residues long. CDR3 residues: CASEGLADYEQYF. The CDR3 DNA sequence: TGTGCCAGCGAGGGACTAGCGGACTACGAGCAGTACTTC.

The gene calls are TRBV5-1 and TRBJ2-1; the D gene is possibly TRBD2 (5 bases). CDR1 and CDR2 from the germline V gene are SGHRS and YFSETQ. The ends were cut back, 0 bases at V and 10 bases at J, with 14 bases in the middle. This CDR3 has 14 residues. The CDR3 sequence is CASSLEGRGKEQFF. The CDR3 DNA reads TGCGCCAGCAGCTTGGAGGGCCGGGGAAAGGAGCAGTTCTTC.

This CDR3 reads CAWSVSQGYTDTQYF. CDR3 in DNA: TGTGCCTGGAGTGTATCCCAGGGTTACACAGATACGCAGTATTTT. V usage is TRBV30 and J usage is TRBJ2-3, with D possibly being TRBD1 (5 bases). The CDR3 is 15 amino acids. V was pared by 0 bases and J by 2 bases, with 12 bases between. Germline lookup yields CDR1 GTSNPN and CDR2 SVGIG (reference sequence). The variable domain in full, completed from reference TRBV30 and TRBJ2-3, reads SQTIHQWPATLVQPVGSPLSLECTVEGTSNPNLYWYRQAAGRGLQLLFYSVGIGQISSEVPQNLSASRPQDRQFILSSKKLLLSDSGFYLCAWSVSQGYTDTQYFGPGTRLTVL.

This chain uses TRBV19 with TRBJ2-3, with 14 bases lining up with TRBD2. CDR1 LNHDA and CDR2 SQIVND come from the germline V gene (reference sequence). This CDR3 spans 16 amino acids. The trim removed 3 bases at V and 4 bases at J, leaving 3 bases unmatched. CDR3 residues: CASSIGLAGGADTQYF. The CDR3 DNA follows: TGTGCCAGTAGTATCGGACTAGCGGGAGGTGCAGATACGCAGTATTTT.

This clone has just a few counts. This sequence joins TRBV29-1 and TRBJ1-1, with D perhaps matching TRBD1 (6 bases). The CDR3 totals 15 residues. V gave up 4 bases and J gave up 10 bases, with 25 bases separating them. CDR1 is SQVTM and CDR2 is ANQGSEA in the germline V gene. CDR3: CSVVGGAGANSGAFF. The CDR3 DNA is TGCAGCGTTGTTGGGGGGGCAGGGGCGAATTCAGGAGCTTTCTTT.

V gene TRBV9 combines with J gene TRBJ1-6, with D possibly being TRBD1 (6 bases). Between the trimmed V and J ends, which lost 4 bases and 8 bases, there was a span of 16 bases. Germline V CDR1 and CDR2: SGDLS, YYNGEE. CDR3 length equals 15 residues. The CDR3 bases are TGTGCCAGCAGCATTAGACAGGCGGCGGATTCACCCCTCCACTTT. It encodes CASSIRQAADSPLHF.

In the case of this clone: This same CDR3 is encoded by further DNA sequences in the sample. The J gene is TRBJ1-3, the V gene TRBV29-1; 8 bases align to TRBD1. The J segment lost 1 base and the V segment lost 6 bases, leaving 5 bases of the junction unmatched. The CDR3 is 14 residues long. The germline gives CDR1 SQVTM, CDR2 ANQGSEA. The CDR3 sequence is CSVGDRGSGNTIYF. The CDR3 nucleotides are TGCAGCGTGGGTGACAGGGGTTCTGGAAACACCATATATTTT.

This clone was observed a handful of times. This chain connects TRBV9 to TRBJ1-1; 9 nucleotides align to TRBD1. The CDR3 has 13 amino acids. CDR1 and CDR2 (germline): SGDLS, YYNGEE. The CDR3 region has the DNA TGTGGCGGGACAGGGTGGTCTCGCGCTGAAGCTTTCTTT. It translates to CGGTGWSRAEAFF.

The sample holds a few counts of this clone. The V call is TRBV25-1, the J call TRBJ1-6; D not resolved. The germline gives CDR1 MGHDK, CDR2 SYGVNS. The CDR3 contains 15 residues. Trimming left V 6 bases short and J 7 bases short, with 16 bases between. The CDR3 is CASSPTEYSNSPLHF. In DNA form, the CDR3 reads TGTGCCAGCAGCCCGACGGAGTATTCGAATTCACCCCTCCACTTT.

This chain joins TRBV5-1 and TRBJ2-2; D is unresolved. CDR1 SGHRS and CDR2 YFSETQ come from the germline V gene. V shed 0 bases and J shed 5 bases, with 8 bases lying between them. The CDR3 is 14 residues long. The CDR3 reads CASSLASGTGELFF. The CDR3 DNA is TGCGCCAGCAGCTTGGCTTCCGGTACCGGGGAGCTGTTTTTT.

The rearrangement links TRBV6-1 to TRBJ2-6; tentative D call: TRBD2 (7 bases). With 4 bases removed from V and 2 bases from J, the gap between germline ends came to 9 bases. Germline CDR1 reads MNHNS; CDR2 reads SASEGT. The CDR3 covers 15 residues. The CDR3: CASSAGGAGANVLTF. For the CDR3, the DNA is TGTGCCAGCAGTGCGGGGGGCGCTGGGGCCAACGTCCTGACTTTC.

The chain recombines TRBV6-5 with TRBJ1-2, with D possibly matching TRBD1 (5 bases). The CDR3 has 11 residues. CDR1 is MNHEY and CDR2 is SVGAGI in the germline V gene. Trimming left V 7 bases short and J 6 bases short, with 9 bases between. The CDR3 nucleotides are TGTGCCAGCATCTCCAGGGATGGCTACACCTTC. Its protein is CASISRDGYTF.

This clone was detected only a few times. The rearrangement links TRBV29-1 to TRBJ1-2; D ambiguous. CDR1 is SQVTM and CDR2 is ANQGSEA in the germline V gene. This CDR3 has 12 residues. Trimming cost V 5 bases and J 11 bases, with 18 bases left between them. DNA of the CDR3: TGCAGCGTTCTCACCCCCCAGAGAAGGTACACCTTC. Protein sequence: CSVLTPQRRYTF.

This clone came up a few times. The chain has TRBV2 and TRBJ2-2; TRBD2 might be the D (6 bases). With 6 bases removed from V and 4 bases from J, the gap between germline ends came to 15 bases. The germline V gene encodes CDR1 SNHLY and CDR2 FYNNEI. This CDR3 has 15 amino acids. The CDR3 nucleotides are TGTGCCAGCAGGCTGACTAGTTCGGGCACCGGGGAGCTGTTTTTT. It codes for CASRLTSSGTGELFF.

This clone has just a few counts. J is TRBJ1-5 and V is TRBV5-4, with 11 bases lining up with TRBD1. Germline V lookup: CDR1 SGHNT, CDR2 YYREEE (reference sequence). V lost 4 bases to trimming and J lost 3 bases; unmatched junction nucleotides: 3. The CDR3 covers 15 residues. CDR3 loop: CASSPGQGDNQPQHF. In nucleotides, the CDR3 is TGTGCCAGCAGCCCGGGACAGGGGGACAATCAGCCCCAGCATTTT.